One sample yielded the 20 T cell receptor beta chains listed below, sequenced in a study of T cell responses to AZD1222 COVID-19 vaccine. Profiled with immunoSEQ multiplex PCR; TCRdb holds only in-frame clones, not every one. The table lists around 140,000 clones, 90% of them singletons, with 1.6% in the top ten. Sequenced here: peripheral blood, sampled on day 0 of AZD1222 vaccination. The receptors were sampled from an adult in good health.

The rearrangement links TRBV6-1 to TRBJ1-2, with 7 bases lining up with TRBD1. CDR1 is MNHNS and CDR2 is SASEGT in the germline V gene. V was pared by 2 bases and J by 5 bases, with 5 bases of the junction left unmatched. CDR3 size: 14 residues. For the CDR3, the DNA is TGTGCCAGCAGTGAAATTGACAGGGCGTATGGCTACACCTTC. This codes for CASSEIDRAYGYTF.

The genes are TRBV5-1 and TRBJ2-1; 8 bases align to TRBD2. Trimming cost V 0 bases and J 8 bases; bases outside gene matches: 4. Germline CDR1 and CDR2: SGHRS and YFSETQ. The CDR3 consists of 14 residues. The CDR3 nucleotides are TGCGCCAGCAGCTTGGCGGGAGGGTGGGATGAGCAGTTCTTC. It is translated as CASSLAGGWDEQFF.

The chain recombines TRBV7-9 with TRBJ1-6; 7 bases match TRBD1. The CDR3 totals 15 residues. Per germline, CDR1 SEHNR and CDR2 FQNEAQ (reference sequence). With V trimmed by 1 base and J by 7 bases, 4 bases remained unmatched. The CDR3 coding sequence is TGTGCCAGCAGCTTAGTTAACAGGGGAAATTCACCCCTCCACTTT. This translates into CASSLVNRGNSPLHF.

The CDR3 coding sequence is TGTGCCTGGAGTGTAGGTGGGTTCTACAATGAGCAGTTCTTC. The encoded protein is CAWSVGGFYNEQFF. V is TRBV30 and J is TRBJ2-1; D call uncertain. The CDR3 totals 14 residues. Trimming stripped 0 bases from V and 3 bases from J, with 9 bases between. Germline loops: CDR1 GTSNPN, CDR2 SVGIG (reference sequence). Using reference TRBV30 and TRBJ2-1 for the parts outside the CDR3, the full variable domain is SQTIHQWPATLVQPVGSPLSLECTVEGTSNPNLYWYRQAAGRGLQLLFYSVGIGQISSEVPQNLSASRPQDRQFILSSKKLLLSDSGFYLCAWSVGGFYNEQFFGPGTRLTVL.

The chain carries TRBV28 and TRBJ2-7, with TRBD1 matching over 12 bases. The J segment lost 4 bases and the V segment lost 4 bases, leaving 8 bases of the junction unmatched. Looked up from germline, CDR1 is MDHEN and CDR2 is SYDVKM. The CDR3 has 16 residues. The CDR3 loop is CASSSPGTGGRYEQYF. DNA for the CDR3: TGTGCCAGCAGTTCCCCCGGGACAGGGGGCCGGTACGAGCAGTACTTC.

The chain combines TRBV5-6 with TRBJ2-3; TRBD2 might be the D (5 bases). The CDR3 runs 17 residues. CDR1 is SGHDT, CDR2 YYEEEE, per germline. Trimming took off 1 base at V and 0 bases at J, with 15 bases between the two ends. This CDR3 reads CASSLLASSTSTDTQYF. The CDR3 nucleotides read TGTGCCAGCAGCTTGTTGGCTAGCTCTACTAGCACAGATACGCAGTATTTT.

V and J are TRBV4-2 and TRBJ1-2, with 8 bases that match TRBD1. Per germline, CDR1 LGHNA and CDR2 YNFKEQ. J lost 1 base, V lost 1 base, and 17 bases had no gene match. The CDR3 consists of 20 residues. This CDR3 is CASSQGGLDRGLRGNYGYTF. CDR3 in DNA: TGTGCCAGCAGCCAAGGGGGCTTAGACAGGGGTCTCCGAGGTAACTATGGCTACACCTTC.

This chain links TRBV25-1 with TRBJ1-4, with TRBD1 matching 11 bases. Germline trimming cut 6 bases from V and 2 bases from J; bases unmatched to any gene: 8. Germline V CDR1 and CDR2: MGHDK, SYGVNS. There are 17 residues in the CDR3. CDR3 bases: TGTGCCAGCAGCCCCCGGACAGGGGGCCTCACTAATGAAAAACTGTTTTTT. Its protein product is CASSPRTGGLTNEKLFF.

CDR3 region: CASSEGLNTEAFF. The CDR3 coding sequence is TGTGCCAGCAGTGAGGGACTGAACACTGAAGCTTTCTTT. The V call is TRBV6-1, the J call TRBJ1-1; D is possibly TRBD1 (5 bases). Between the trimmed V and J ends, which lost 3 bases and 0 bases, there was a span of 5 bases. CDR3 length: 13 residues. Germline CDR1 and CDR2: MNHNS and SASEGT.

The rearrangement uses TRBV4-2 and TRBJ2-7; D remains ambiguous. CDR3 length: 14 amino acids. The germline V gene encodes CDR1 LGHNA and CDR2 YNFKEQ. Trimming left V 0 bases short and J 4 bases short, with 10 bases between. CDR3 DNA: TGTGCCAGCAGCCAAGATCCCGAGGTGTACGAGCAGTACTTC. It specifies CASSQDPEVYEQYF.

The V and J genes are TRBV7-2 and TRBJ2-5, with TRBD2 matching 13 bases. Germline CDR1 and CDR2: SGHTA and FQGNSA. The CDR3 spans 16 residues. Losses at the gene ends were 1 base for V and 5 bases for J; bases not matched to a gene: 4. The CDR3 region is CASSLGGTSGVETQYF. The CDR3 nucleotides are TGTGCCAGCAGCTTAGGAGGGACTAGCGGGGTGGAGACCCAGTACTTC.

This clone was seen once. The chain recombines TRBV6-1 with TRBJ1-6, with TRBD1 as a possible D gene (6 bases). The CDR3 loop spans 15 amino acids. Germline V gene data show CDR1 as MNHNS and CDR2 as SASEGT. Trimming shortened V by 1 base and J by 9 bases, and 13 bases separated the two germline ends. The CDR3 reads CASSEDWGAGSPLHF. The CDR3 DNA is TGTGCCAGCAGTGAAGATTGGGGGGCGGGTTCACCCCTCCACTTT.

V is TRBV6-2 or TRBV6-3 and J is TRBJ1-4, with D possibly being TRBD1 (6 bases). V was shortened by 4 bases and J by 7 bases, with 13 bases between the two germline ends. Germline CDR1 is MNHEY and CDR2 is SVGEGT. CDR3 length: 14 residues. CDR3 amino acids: CASSSRGAGEKLFF. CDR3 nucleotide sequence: TGTGCCAGCAGTTCTCGGGGGGCGGGTGAAAAACTGTTTTTT.

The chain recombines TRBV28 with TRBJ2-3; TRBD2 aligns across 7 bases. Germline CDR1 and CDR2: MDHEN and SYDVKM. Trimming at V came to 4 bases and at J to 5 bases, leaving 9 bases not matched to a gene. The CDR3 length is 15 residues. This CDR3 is CASSSAGRHVDTQYF. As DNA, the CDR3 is TGTGCCAGCAGTTCTGCCGGGAGGCATGTAGATACGCAGTATTTT. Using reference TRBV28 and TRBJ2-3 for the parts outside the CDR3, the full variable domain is DVKVTQSSRYLVKRTGEKVFLECVQDMDHENMFWYRQDPGLGLRLIYFSYDVKMKEKGDIPEGYSVSREKKERFSLILESASTNQTSMYLCASSSAGRHVDTQYFGPGTRLTVL.

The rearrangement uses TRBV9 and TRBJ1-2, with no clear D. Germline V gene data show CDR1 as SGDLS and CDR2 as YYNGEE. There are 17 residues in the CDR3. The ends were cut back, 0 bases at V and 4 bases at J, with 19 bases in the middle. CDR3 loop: CASSVDPLNPAGYGYTF. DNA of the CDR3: TGTGCCAGCAGCGTAGACCCTCTTAACCCGGCGGGCTATGGCTACACCTTC.

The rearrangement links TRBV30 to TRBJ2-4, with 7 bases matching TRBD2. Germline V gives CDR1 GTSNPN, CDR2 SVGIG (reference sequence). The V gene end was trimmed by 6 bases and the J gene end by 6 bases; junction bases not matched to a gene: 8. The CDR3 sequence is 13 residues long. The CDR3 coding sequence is TGTGCCTGCTCCAGGGAGCGGGGAAACATTCAGTACTTC. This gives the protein CACSRERGNIQYF.

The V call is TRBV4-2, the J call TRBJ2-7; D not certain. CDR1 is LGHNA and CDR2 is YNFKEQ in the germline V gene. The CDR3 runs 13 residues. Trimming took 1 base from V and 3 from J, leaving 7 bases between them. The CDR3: CASSQVDNYEQYF. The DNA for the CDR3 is TGTGCCAGCAGCCAAGTTGACAACTACGAGCAGTACTTC.

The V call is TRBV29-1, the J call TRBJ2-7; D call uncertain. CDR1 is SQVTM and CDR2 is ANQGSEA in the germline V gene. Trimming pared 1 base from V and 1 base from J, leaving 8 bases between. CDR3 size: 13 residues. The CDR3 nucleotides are TGCAGCGTTGAAGGGGTAGAATCCTACGAGCAGTACTTC. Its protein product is CSVEGVESYEQYF.

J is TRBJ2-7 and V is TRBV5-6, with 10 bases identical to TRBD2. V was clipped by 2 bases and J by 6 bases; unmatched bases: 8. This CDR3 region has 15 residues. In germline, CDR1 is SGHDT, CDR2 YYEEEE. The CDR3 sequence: CASSFVGTSESEQYF. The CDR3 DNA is TGTGCCAGCAGCTTCGTGGGGACTAGCGAATCCGAGCAGTACTTC.

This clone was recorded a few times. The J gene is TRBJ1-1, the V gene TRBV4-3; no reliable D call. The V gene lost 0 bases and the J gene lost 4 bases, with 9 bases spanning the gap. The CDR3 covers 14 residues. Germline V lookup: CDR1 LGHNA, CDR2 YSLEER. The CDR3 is CASSQDRFFTEAFF. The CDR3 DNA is TGCGCCAGCAGCCAAGATCGGTTTTTCACTGAAGCTTTCTTT.